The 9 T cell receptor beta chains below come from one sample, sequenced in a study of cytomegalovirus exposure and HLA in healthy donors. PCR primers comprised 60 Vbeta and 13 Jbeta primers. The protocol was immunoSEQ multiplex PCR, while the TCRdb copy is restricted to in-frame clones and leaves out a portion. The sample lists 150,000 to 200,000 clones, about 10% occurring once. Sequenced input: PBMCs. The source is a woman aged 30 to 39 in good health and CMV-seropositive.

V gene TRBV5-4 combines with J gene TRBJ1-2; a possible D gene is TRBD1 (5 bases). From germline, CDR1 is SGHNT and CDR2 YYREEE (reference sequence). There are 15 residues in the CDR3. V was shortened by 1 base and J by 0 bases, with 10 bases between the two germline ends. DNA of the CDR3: TGTGCCAGCAGCTTGAAGCAGGGTCCTAACTATGGCTACACCTTC. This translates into CASSLKQGPNYGYTF. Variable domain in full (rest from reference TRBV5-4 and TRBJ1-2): ETGVTQSPTHLIKTRGQQVTLRCSSQSGHNTVSWYQQALGQGPQFIFQYYREEENGRGNFPPRFSGLQFPNYSSELNVNALELDDSALYLCASSLKQGPNYGYTFGSGTRLTVV.

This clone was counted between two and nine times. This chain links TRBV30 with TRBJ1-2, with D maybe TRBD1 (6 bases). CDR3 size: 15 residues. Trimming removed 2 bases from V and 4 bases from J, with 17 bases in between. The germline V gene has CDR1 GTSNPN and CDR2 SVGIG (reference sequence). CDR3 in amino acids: CAWSFPRGGFYGYTF. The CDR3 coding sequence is TGTGCCTGGAGTTTCCCGAGGGGGGGATTCTATGGCTACACCTTC.

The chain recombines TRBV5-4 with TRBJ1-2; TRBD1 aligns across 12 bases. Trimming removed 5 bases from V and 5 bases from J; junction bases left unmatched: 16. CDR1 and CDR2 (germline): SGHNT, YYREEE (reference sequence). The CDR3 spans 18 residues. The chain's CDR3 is CASRPGTGGGSGVYGYTF. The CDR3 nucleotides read TGTGCCAGCAGACCCGGGACAGGGGGCGGTTCGGGAGTATATGGCTACACCTTC.

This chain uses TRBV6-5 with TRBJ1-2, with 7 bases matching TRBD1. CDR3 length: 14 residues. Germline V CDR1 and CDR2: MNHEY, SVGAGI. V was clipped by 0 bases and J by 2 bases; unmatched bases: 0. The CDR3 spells CASSYSQGNYGYTF. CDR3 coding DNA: TGTGCCAGCAGTTACTCACAGGGGAACTATGGCTACACCTTC.

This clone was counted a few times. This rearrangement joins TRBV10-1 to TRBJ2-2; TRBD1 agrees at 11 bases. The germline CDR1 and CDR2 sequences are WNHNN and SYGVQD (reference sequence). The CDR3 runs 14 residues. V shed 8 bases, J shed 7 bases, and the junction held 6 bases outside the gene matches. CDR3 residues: CASHPGQGDGELFF. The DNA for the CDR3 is TGCGCCAGCCATCCGGGACAGGGGGACGGGGAGCTGTTTTTT.

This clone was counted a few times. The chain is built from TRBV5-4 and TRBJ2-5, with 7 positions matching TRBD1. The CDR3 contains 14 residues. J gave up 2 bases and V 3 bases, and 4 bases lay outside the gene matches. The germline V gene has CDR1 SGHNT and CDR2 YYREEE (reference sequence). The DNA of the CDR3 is TGTGCCAGCAGCTCCCGGGACAGTCAAGAGACCCAGTACTTC. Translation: CASSSRDSQETQYF.

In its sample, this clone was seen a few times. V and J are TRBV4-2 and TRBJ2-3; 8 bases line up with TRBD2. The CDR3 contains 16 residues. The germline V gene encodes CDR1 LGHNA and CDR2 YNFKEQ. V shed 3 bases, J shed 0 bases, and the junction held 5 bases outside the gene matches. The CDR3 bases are TGTGCCAGCAGCCAGGGGGCTAGCGGGAGCACAGATACGCAGTATTTT. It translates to CASSQGASGSTDTQYF.

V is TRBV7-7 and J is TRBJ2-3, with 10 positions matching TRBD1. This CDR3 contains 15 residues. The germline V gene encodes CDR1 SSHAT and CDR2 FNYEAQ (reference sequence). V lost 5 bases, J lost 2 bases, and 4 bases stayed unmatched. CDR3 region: CASSPGQGDTDTQYF. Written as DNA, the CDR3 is TGTGCCAGCAGCCCCGGACAGGGGGACACAGATACGCAGTATTTT.

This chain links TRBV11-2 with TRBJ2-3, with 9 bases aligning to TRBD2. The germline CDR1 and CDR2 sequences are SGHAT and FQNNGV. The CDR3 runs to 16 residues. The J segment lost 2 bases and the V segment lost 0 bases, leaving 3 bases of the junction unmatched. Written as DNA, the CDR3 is TGTGCCAGCAGCTTAGAGCTAGCGGGATACACAGATACGCAGTATTTT. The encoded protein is CASSLELAGYTDTQYF.